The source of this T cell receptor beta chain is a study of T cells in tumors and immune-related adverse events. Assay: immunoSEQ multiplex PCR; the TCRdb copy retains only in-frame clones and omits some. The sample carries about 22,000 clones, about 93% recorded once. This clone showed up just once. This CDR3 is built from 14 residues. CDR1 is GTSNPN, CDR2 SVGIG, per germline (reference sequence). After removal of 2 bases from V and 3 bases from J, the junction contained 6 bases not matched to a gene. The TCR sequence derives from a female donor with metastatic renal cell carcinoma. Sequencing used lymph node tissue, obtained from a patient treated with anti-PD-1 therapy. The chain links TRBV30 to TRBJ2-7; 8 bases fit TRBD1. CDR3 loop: CAWSWTGTFYEQYF. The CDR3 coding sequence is TGTGCCTGGAGTTGGACAGGGACGTTCTACGAGCAGTACTTC.